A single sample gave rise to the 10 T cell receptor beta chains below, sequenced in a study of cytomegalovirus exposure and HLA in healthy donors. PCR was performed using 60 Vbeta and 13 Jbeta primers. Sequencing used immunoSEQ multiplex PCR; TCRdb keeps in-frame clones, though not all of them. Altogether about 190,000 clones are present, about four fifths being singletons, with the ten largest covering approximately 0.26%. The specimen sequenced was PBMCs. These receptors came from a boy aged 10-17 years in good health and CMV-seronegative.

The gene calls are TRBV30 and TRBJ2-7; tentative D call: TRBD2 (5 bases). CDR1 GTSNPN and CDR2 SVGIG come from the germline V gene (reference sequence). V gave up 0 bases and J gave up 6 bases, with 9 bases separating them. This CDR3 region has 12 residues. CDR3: CAWSVGRPEQYF. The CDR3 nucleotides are TGTGCCTGGAGTGTTGGGAGACCCGAGCAGTACTTC. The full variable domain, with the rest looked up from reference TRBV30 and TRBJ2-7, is SQTIHQWPATLVQPVGSPLSLECTVEGTSNPNLYWYRQAAGRGLQLLFYSVGIGQISSEVPQNLSASRPQDRQFILSSKKLLLSDSGFYLCAWSVGRPEQYFGPGTRLTVT.

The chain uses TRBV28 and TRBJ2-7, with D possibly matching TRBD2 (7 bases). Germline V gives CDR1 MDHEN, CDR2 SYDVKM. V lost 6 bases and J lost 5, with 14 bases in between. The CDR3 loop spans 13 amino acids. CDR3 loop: CASRWEGGDEQYF. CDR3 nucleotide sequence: TGTGCCAGCAGATGGGAGGGGGGAGACGAGCAGTACTTC.

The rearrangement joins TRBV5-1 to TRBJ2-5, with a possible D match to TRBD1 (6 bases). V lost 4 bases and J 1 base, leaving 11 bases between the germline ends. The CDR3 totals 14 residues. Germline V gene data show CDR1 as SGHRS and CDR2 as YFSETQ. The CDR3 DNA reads TGCGCCAGCAGCCCCCAGGGGACCCAAGAGACCCAGTACTTC. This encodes CASSPQGTQETQYF.

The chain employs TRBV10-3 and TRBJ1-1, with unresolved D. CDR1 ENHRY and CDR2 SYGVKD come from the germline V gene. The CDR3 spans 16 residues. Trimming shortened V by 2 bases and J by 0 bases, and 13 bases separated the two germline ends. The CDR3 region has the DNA TGTGCCATCAGTGAGCGGCTAGAACAACTGAACACTGAAGCTTTCTTT. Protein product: CAISERLEQLNTEAFF.

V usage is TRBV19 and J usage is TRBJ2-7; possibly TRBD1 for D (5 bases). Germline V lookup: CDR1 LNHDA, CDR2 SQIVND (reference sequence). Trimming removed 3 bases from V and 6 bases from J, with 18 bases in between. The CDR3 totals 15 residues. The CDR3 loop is CASSMRRRGPSEQYF. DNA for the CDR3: TGTGCCAGTAGTATGAGGCGAAGGGGCCCCTCCGAGCAGTACTTC.

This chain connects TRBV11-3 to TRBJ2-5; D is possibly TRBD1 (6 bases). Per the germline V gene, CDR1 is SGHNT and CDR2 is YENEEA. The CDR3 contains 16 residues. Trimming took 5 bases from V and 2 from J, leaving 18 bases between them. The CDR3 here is CASSLAGPGAQETQYF. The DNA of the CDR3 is TGTGCCAGCAGCCTCGCAGGTCCAGGGGCGCAAGAGACCCAGTACTTC. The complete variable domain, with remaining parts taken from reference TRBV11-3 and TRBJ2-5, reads EAGVVQSPRYKIIEKKQPVAFWCNPISGHNTLYWYLQNLGQGPELLIRYENEEAVDDSQLPKDRFSAERLKGVDSTLKIQPAELGDSAVYLCASSLAGPGAQETQYFGPGTRLLVL.

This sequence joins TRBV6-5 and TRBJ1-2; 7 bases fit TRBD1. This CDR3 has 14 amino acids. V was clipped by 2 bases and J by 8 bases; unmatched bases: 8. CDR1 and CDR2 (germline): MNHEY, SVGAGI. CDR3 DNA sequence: TGTGCCAGCAGTTACAAAGGGCAGGGGGTAGGCTACACCTTC. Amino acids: CASSYKGQGVGYTF.

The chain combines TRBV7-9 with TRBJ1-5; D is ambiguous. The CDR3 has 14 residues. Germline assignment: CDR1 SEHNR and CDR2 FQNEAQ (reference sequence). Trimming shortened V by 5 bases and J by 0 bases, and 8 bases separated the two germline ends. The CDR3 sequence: CASSQDYSNQPQHF. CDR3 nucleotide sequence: TGTGCCAGCAGCCAAGACTATAGCAATCAGCCCCAGCATTTT.

The CDR3 DNA sequence: TGTGCCAGCAGCCTCTTGGAGGAGGGGCAGCCCCAGCATTTT. This encodes CASSLLEEGQPQHF. The gene calls are TRBV7-9 and TRBJ1-5; possibly TRBD1 for D (5 bases). CDR3 size: 14 residues. Germline V gene lookup returns CDR1 SEHNR and CDR2 FQNEAQ (reference sequence). V shed 5 bases and J shed 7 bases, with 15 bases lying between them.

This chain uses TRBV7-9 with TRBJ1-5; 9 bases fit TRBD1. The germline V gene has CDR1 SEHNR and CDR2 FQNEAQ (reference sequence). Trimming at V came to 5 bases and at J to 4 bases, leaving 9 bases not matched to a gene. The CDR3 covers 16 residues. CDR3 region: CASSPSGTGLNQPQHF. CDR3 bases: TGTGCCAGCAGCCCCTCGGGGACAGGGCTGAATCAGCCCCAGCATTTT.